These 24 T cell receptor beta chains originate from one sample sequenced in a study of shared clonotypes between healthy human individuals. Clones were read by immunoSEQ multiplex PCR, and TCRdb kept only the in-frame ones, dropping some. The sample has roughly 2.5 million clones; roughly nine tenths are singletons. Sequencing input: naive CD4+ T cells sorted from blood. This sample's subset: CD45RA+ positively selected. The receptors stem from a man between 18 and 35 years old in good health.

This rearrangement joins TRBV21-1 to TRBJ2-1. TRBV21-1 is given as a pseudogene. The CDR3 is made up of 11 amino acids. CDR3: CASRPRGSQFF. The DNA for the CDR3 is TGTGCCAGCAGGCCCCGTGGATCACAGTTCTTC.

The chain is built from TRBV18 and TRBJ2-3; no clear D. Trimming took 5 bases from V and 8 from J, leaving 14 bases between them. Germline assignment: CDR1 KGHSH and CDR2 LQKENI. The CDR3 is made up of 13 amino acids. The CDR3 DNA follows: TGTGCCAGCTCATCCGAACCTTCCCCTACGCAGTATTTT. This encodes CASSSEPSPTQYF.

This clone was counted only a few times. The chain carries TRBV29-1 and TRBJ1-4; D gene uncertain. CDR1 and CDR2 (germline): SQVTM, ANQGSEA. V lost 5 bases and J lost 7, with 8 bases in between. This CDR3 has 11 residues. CDR3 sequence: CSVSTFEKLFF. The CDR3 DNA sequence: TGCAGCGTTTCGACGTTTGAAAAACTGTTTTTT.

The CDR3 DNA reads as TGTGCCAGCAGAGACAGGGCCGATACCGGGGAGCTGTTTTTT. Residues: CASRDRADTGELFF. The genes are TRBV6-5 and TRBJ2-2, with 7 bases that match TRBD1. Germline values: CDR1 MNHEY, CDR2 SVGAGI. V was pared by 6 bases and J by 5 bases, with 6 bases of the junction left unmatched. The CDR3 extends over 14 amino acids.

V gene TRBV6-1 combines with J gene TRBJ2-7; D is unresolved. There are 14 residues in the CDR3. CDR1 is MNHNS, CDR2 SASEGT, per germline. Trimming took off 6 bases at V and 2 bases at J, with 14 bases between the two ends. The CDR3 reads CASRWAAFTYEQYF. CDR3 DNA: TGTGCCAGCAGGTGGGCAGCGTTCACCTACGAGCAGTACTTC.

The rearrangement joins TRBV7-9 to TRBJ2-1, with 9 bases lining up with TRBD2. The V gene end was trimmed by 5 bases and the J gene end by 10 bases; junction bases not matched to a gene: 15. Germline V lookup: CDR1 SEHNR, CDR2 FQNEAQ (reference sequence). This CDR3 has 16 residues. CDR3 amino acids: CASSRIGTSIADEQFF. The CDR3 coding sequence is TGTGCCAGCAGCCGAATCGGGACTAGCATAGCGGACGAGCAGTTCTTC.

This chain links TRBV29-1 with TRBJ2-3; 11 bases agree with TRBD2. The CDR3 runs to 14 residues. With V trimmed by 7 bases and J by 2 bases, 5 bases remained unmatched. Germline-derived CDR1 and CDR2 are SQVTM and ANQGSEA. CDR3 region: CSAGTSGYTDTQYF. The CDR3 coding sequence is TGCAGCGCAGGGACTAGCGGTTACACAGATACGCAGTATTTT.

The gene calls are TRBV4-1 and TRBJ2-5, with no clear D. The germline gives CDR1 MGHRA, CDR2 YSYEKL. Trimming took 0 bases from V and 5 from J, leaving 19 bases between them. This CDR3 is 17 amino acids long. In DNA, the CDR3 is TGCGCCAGCAGCCAAGATCCCCCCGGGTTCATGGGGGAGACCCAGTACTTC. Translating gives CASSQDPPGFMGETQYF.

This chain connects TRBV6-1 to TRBJ1-2, with D unclear. Germline CDR1 reads MNHNS; CDR2 reads SASEGT. V lost 2 bases and J 2 bases, leaving 6 bases between the germline ends. The CDR3 is 13 amino acids. The CDR3 reads CASSEPENYGYTF. The CDR3 DNA follows: TGTGCCAGCAGTGAACCTGAGAACTATGGCTACACCTTC.

As regards this clone: This sample also contains other DNA sequences that code for the same CDR3. This chain joins TRBV6-1 and TRBJ2-7; D assignment may be TRBD1 or TRBD2 (7 bases each). The germline gives CDR1 MNHNS, CDR2 SASEGT. The CDR3 totals 11 residues. V was clipped by 5 bases and J by 7 bases, with 9 bases between them. The CDR3 is CASSQGGEQYF. The CDR3 DNA reads TGTGCCAGCAGTCAGGGGGGGGAGCAGTACTTC.

The sample holds one count of this clone. The J gene is TRBJ1-1, the V gene TRBV6-6; D unresolved. CDR3 size: 14 residues. Germline V lookup: CDR1 MNHNY, CDR2 SVGAGI (reference sequence). The germline V and J ends were trimmed by 0 bases and 5 bases, with 10 bases remaining between them. CDR3 DNA sequence: TGTGCCAGCAGTTACTCAGAGGTTTTGACTGAAGCTTTCTTT. Protein sequence: CASSYSEVLTEAFF.

The chain employs TRBV18 and TRBJ2-5, with 8 bases fitting TRBD1. CDR3 length: 15 amino acids. Germline V gene data show CDR1 as KGHSH and CDR2 as LQKENI. The trim removed 3 bases at V and 4 bases at J, leaving 7 bases unmatched. The CDR3 spells CASSPLTGAGETQYF. The CDR3 DNA reads TGTGCCAGCTCACCGTTGACAGGGGCTGGAGAGACCCAGTACTTC.

The rearrangement uses TRBV4-2 and TRBJ2-1; D not certain. This CDR3 comprises 15 residues. Germline loops: CDR1 LGHNA, CDR2 YNFKEQ. V shed 5 bases and J shed 9 bases, with 20 bases lying between them. This CDR3 is CASSFFPEVNAEQFF. As DNA, the CDR3 is TGTGCCAGCAGCTTCTTTCCCGAGGTGAACGCTGAGCAGTTCTTC.

V usage is TRBV5-6 and J usage is TRBJ1-3; possibly TRBD1 for D (5 bases). CDR1 and CDR2 (germline): SGHDT, YYEEEE. The CDR3 extends over 17 amino acids. V lost 4 bases and J 0 bases, leaving 17 bases between the germline ends. This chain's CDR3 is CASSPGLMGGSGNTIYF. For the CDR3, the DNA is TGTGCCAGCAGCCCGGGCCTTATGGGGGGCTCTGGAAACACCATATATTTT.

J is TRBJ2-7 and V is TRBV27, with D perhaps matching TRBD1 (6 bases). V was shortened by 5 bases and J by 1 base, with 12 bases between the two germline ends. The CDR3 spans 14 residues. From germline, CDR1 is MNHEY and CDR2 SMNVEV (reference sequence). Here the CDR3 reads CASSPRRGSYEQYF. The DNA of the CDR3 is TGTGCCAGCAGTCCACGCAGGGGTTCCTACGAGCAGTACTTC.

The V gene is TRBV7-2, the J gene TRBJ2-1, with D possibly being TRBD1 or TRBD2 (6 bases each). Trimming took off 5 bases at V and 11 bases at J, with 19 bases between the two ends. CDR1 and CDR2 from the germline V gene are SGHTA and FQGNSA. This CDR3 region has 14 residues. CDR3 DNA: TGTGCCAGCAGCAGCCGAGGCGGAGGGGGGAAGCAGTTCTTC. Its protein is CASSSRGGGGKQFF.

The rearrangement uses TRBV29-1 and TRBJ2-6; 7 bases are a match to TRBD1. V was clipped by 2 bases and J by 1 base; unmatched bases: 5. This CDR3 spans 16 amino acids. CDR1 SQVTM and CDR2 ANQGSEA come from the germline V gene. CDR3 region: CSVERGGGSGANVLTF. In DNA, the CDR3 is TGCAGCGTTGAACGAGGGGGCGGTTCTGGGGCCAACGTCCTGACTTTC.

This chain uses TRBV9 with TRBJ2-5, with a weak D call TRBD1 (7 bases). The CDR3 length is 17 residues. V was shortened by 0 bases and J by 0 bases, with 15 bases between the two germline ends. Germline V gives CDR1 SGDLS, CDR2 YYNGEE. For the CDR3, the DNA is TGTGCCAGCAGCGTAGAATCGGAGGGGGCAGACCAAGAGACCCAGTACTTC. Its translation is CASSVESEGADQETQYF.

J is TRBJ2-7 and V is TRBV6-5; no clear D gene. CDR1 and CDR2 from the germline V gene are MNHEY and SVGAGI. CDR3 size: 14 residues. Trimming cost V 4 bases and J 1 base, with 11 bases left between them. In DNA form, the CDR3 reads TGTGCCAGCAGTTTGAAGGAGAATTCCTACGAGCAGTACTTC. Translating it yields CASSLKENSYEQYF.

The rearrangement links TRBV2 to TRBJ1-6; TRBD1 might be the D (6 bases). V lost 2 bases to trimming and J lost 8 bases, with 10 bases between them. In germline, CDR1 is SNHLY, CDR2 FYNNEI. The CDR3 has 14 amino acids. CDR3: CASSERGKDSPLHF. CDR3 nucleotide sequence: TGTGCCAGCAGTGAAAGGGGGAAAGATTCACCCCTCCACTTT. The complete variable domain, with remaining parts taken from reference TRBV2 and TRBJ1-6, reads EPEVTQTPSHQVTQMGQEVILRCVPISNHLYFYWYRQILGQKVEFLVSFYNNEISEKSEIFDDQFSVERPDGSNFTLKIRSTKLEDSAMYFCASSERGKDSPLHFGNGTRLTVT.

As DNA, the CDR3 is TGTGCCATCAGCCTGACTAGCGGGACCTCCTACGAGCAGTACTTC. Encoded protein: CAISLTSGTSYEQYF. The chain combines TRBV10-3 with TRBJ2-7; 11 bases match TRBD2. The CDR3 spans 15 residues. The germline V gene has CDR1 ENHRY and CDR2 SYGVKD. V shed 6 bases, J shed 0 bases, and the junction held 4 bases outside the gene matches.

This clone was seen once. V usage is TRBV5-4 and J usage is TRBJ2-3; possibly TRBD1 or TRBD2 for D (6 bases each). CDR1 SGHNT and CDR2 YYREEE come from the germline V gene (reference sequence). CDR3 size: 15 residues. Between the trimmed V and J ends, which lost 7 bases and 0 bases, there was a span of 15 bases. This CDR3 reads CASRLTGTSTDTQYF. CDR3 sequence (DNA): TGTGCCAGCCGCCTTACAGGGACTAGCACAGATACGCAGTATTTT.

This chain connects TRBV5-5 to TRBJ1-6; 7 bases line up with TRBD1. Germline V gene data show CDR1 as SGHKS and CDR2 as YYEKEE (reference sequence). Trimming took 4 bases from V and 11 from J; bases not matched to a gene: 12. This CDR3 has 15 amino acids. The CDR3 is CASSKTGYERAPLHF. The CDR3 region has the DNA TGTGCCAGCAGCAAGACAGGGTACGAAAGGGCACCCCTCCACTTT.

V and J are TRBV9 and TRBJ2-3; TRBD2 aligns across 7 bases. This CDR3 contains 15 residues. J lost 2 bases, V lost 4 bases, and 7 bases had no gene match. Germline V gives CDR1 SGDLS, CDR2 YYNGEE. The CDR3 protein is CASSIRLAHTDTQYF. CDR3 DNA: TGTGCCAGCAGCATCAGACTAGCCCACACAGATACGCAGTATTTT.